This T cell receptor beta chain appears in the sequencing data of a study of T-cell memory formation after mild COVID-19. Only one count was recorded for this clonotype. Germline V gene data show CDR1 as LNHDA and CDR2 as SQIVND (reference sequence). The CDR3 has 15 amino acids. With 7 bases removed from V and 8 bases from J, the gap between germline ends came to 20 bases. TCRdb used MiXCR to reprocess the 5' RACE reads, holding one entry per CDR3 protein. Of approximately 570,000 distinct CDR3 sequences in the sample, roughly 18% were seen once. This TCR came from an adult woman who had mild COVID-19 (a few samples of this study predate the infection). Cell type and time point are not known. The chain joins TRBV19 to TRBJ1-4; D is uncertain. The sample comprised PBMCs or a T cell subset sorted from them (not recorded which). CDR3 residues: CASNDPGGSEEKLFF. As DNA, the CDR3 is TGTGCCAGTAATGACCCCGGCGGGAGTGAAGAAAAACTGTTTTTT.